These 21 T cell receptor beta chains were sequenced from one sample in a study of blood T cell repertoires in COVID-19. Assay used: immunoSEQ multiplex PCR; TCRdb lists only in-frame clones, some missing. Of 30,000 to 45,000 clones in the sample, about 74% were seen once. The sequenced material came from peripheral blood. These receptor sequences come from a man between 60 and 70 years old with active COVID-19.

This sequence joins TRBV2 and TRBJ1-4, with 8 bases lining up with TRBD1. V shed 5 bases, J shed 8 bases, and the junction held 7 bases outside the gene matches. CDR1 is SNHLY and CDR2 is FYNNEI in the germline V gene. The CDR3 covers 14 residues. CDR3 protein: CASSSGQGGEKLFF. DNA of the CDR3: TGTGCCAGCAGTAGCGGACAGGGAGGAGAAAAACTGTTTTTT.

This chain links TRBV30 with TRBJ1-1, with 8 bases that match TRBD1. Germline assignment: CDR1 GTSNPN and CDR2 SVGIG (reference sequence). The ends lost 1 base at V and 4 bases at J; junction bases unmatched: 2. This CDR3 has 13 amino acids. Here the CDR3 DNA reads TGTGCCTGGAGTGCAACAGGGGGCACTGAAGCTTTCTTT. Amino acids: CAWSATGGTEAFF. Together with reference TRBV30 and TRBJ1-1, the CDR3 gives the full variable domain: SQTIHQWPATLVQPVGSPLSLECTVEGTSNPNLYWYRQAAGRGLQLLFYSVGIGQISSEVPQNLSASRPQDRQFILSSKKLLLSDSGFYLCAWSATGGTEAFFGQGTRLTVV.

The rearrangement uses TRBV11-2 and TRBJ1-1; tentative D call: TRBD1 (5 bases). V was pared by 0 bases and J by 4 bases, with 15 bases between. This CDR3 region has 16 residues. The V gene's germline CDR1 is SGHAT and CDR2 FQNNGV. The CDR3 reads CASSLDLTRVGTEAFF. The CDR3 bases are TGTGCCAGCAGCTTAGATCTAACCAGGGTAGGCACTGAAGCTTTCTTT.

The rearrangement uses TRBV28 and TRBJ2-2; D is unclear. Germline V gene lookup returns CDR1 MDHEN and CDR2 SYDVKM. The CDR3 totals 14 residues. The V gene lost 6 bases and the J gene lost 0 bases, with 8 bases spanning the gap. The CDR3 reads CASRGVSNTGELFF. The CDR3 DNA reads TGTGCCAGCAGGGGCGTTTCGAACACCGGGGAGCTGTTTTTT.

The CDR3 DNA reads TGTGCCAGCCGGTTCGCAGACGGGAATAATGAAAAACTGTTTTTT. Its translation is CASRFADGNNEKLFF. The rearrangement uses TRBV2 and TRBJ1-4; D gene ambiguous. CDR1 SNHLY and CDR2 FYNNEI come from the germline V gene. This CDR3 region has 15 residues. Trimming pared 8 bases from V and 4 bases from J, leaving 17 bases between. Filled out from reference TRBV2 and TRBJ1-4, the complete variable domain reads EPEVTQTPSHQVTQMGQEVILRCVPISNHLYFYWYRQILGQKVEFLVSFYNNEISEKSEIFDDQFSVERPDGSNFTLKIRSTKLEDSAMYFCASRFADGNNEKLFFGSGTQLSVL.

This chain uses TRBV23-1 with TRBJ2-3; TRBD2 agrees at 10 bases. TRBV23-1 is placed among ORFs of uncertain function. This CDR3 has 18 residues. V shed 0 bases and J 5 bases; nucleotides not matched to a gene: 11. The CDR3 spells CASSQSWGAGGPEDTQYF. CDR3 nucleotide sequence: TGCGCCAGCAGTCAATCCTGGGGAGCGGGGGGGCCGGAAGATACGCAGTATTTT.

The J gene is TRBJ1-1, the V gene TRBV10-3; TRBD1 might be the D (5 bases). This CDR3 is 15 amino acids long. The germline V gene encodes CDR1 ENHRY and CDR2 SYGVKD. The V gene lost 3 bases and the J gene lost 1 base, with 12 bases spanning the gap. CDR3 DNA sequence: TGTGCCATCAGTGAAGGAGCAGGGCGGAACACTGAAGCTTTCTTT. Its translation is CAISEGAGRNTEAFF.

This clone occurred a few times. The J gene is TRBJ1-5, the V gene TRBV2, with 7 bases lining up with TRBD1. Germline assignment: CDR1 SNHLY and CDR2 FYNNEI. V gave up 0 bases and J gave up 7 bases; unmatched junction bases: 6. CDR3 length: 15 residues. CDR3 amino acids: CASSEAGYRGQPQHF. Here the CDR3 DNA reads TGTGCCAGCAGTGAAGCGGGGTACAGGGGCCAGCCCCAGCATTTT. Supplemented by reference TRBV2 and TRBJ1-5, the full variable domain reads EPEVTQTPSHQVTQMGQEVILRCVPISNHLYFYWYRQILGQKVEFLVSFYNNEISEKSEIFDDQFSVERPDGSNFTLKIRSTKLEDSAMYFCASSEAGYRGQPQHFGDGTRLSIL.

V and J are TRBV7-8 and TRBJ1-1, with TRBD1 as a possible D gene (5 bases). Germline V gene lookup returns CDR1 SGHVS and CDR2 FQNEAQ. The CDR3 has 11 amino acids. With 6 bases removed from V and 7 bases from J, the gap between germline ends came to 9 bases. CDR3 amino acids: CASRRQIEAFF. CDR3 nucleotides: TGTGCCAGCAGGCGACAGATTGAAGCTTTCTTT.

The genes are TRBV6-6 and TRBJ2-7; D perhaps matches TRBD1 (6 bases). The ends were cut back, 0 bases at V and 2 bases at J, with 8 bases in the middle. CDR1 and CDR2 (germline): MNHNY, SVGAGI (reference sequence). This CDR3 is built from 14 residues. The CDR3 DNA reads TGTGCCAGCAGTTACTCGACAGGCCCCTACGAGCAGTACTTC. As protein: CASSYSTGPYEQYF.

V and J are TRBV2 and TRBJ1-2; 8 nucleotides agree with TRBD1. Per germline, CDR1 SNHLY and CDR2 FYNNEI. CDR3 length equals 14 residues. V was clipped by 2 bases and J by 8 bases; unmatched bases: 7. For the CDR3, the DNA is TGTGCCAGCAGTGAATTTGGACAGGGTGGGGGCTACACCTTC. It codes for CASSEFGQGGGYTF. The entire variable domain, with the rest obtained from reference TRBV2 and TRBJ1-2, is as follows: EPEVTQTPSHQVTQMGQEVILRCVPISNHLYFYWYRQILGQKVEFLVSFYNNEISEKSEIFDDQFSVERPDGSNFTLKIRSTKLEDSAMYFCASSEFGQGGGYTFGSGTRLTVV.

The gene calls are TRBV10-2 and TRBJ1-3; 8 bases are a match to TRBD1. The V segment lost 2 bases and the J segment 2 bases; nucleotides outside the gene matches: 5. The CDR3 is 16 amino acids. Germline-derived CDR1 and CDR2 are WSHSY and SAAADI. The CDR3 here is CASSETQGAAGNTIYF. The CDR3 DNA follows: TGCGCCAGCAGTGAGACCCAGGGGGCGGCTGGAAACACCATATATTTT.

This chain connects TRBV28 to TRBJ2-5; possibly TRBD2 for D (5 bases). CDR1 is MDHEN and CDR2 is SYDVKM in the germline V gene. There are 14 residues in the CDR3. Trimming stripped 5 bases from V and 3 bases from J, with 13 bases between. The CDR3 nucleotides are TGTGCCAGCAGTACCAGAGGGCTGGAAGAGACCCAGTACTTC. Amino acid sequence: CASSTRGLEETQYF.

The chain uses TRBV19 and TRBJ2-2; 7 nucleotides match TRBD1. The CDR3 extends over 15 amino acids. V dropped 6 bases and J dropped 5; count of bases not matched to a gene: 9. The germline V gene has CDR1 LNHDA and CDR2 SQIVND (reference sequence). The CDR3 is CASSDIRQGTGELFF. The CDR3 DNA is TGTGCCAGTAGCGACATTAGACAGGGTACCGGGGAGCTGTTTTTT.

The V and J genes are TRBV7-3 and TRBJ2-3; possible D gene TRBD1, 6 bases. This CDR3 contains 16 residues. The V end was cut by 8 bases, the J end by 2 bases, with 20 bases between. Germline-derived CDR1 and CDR2 are SGHTA and FQGTGA. This chain's CDR3 is CASGPLGDTPTDTQYF. As DNA, the CDR3 is TGTGCCAGCGGTCCTCTAGGGGACACCCCCACAGATACGCAGTATTTT.

This chain connects TRBV6-6 to TRBJ1-2, with D perhaps TRBD1 (5 bases). The CDR3 is 12 residues long. In germline, CDR1 is MNHNY, CDR2 SVGAGI (reference sequence). V was clipped by 6 bases and J by 3 bases, with 8 bases between them. The CDR3 DNA is TGTGCCAGCAGCAGGGTAGACTATGGCTACACCTTC. This translates into CASSRVDYGYTF.

This clone is medium-sized within its sample. This sequence joins TRBV4-1 and TRBJ2-2, with 8 bases identical to TRBD2. Germline V gives CDR1 MGHRA, CDR2 YSYEKL. The CDR3 has 16 residues. Unmatched junction bases numbered 5, after V lost 1 base and J lost 4 bases. CDR3: CASSQAGLAGTGELFF. The CDR3 coding sequence is TGCGCCAGCAGCCAAGCCGGCCTAGCGGGCACCGGGGAGCTGTTTTTT.

The CDR3 is CASSDGFPPHGYTF. In DNA, the CDR3 is TGTGCCAGCAGTGACGGGTTCCCACCCCATGGCTACACCTTC. The genes are TRBV2 and TRBJ1-2; the D is unclear. The CDR3 is 14 amino acids. Trimming cost V 3 bases and J 6 bases, with 14 bases left between them. CDR1 SNHLY and CDR2 FYNNEI come from the germline V gene.

The chain combines TRBV28 with TRBJ1-2; TRBD1 aligns across 8 bases. CDR3 length: 14 residues. V lost 4 bases and J lost 1; bases outside the gene matches: 2. Germline V gene lookup returns CDR1 MDHEN and CDR2 SYDVKM. This CDR3 reads CASSSGGNNYGYTF. The CDR3 coding sequence is TGTGCCAGCAGTTCAGGGGGCAATAACTATGGCTACACCTTC.

CDR3 sequence reads: CASTSGGQGWADTQYF. Written as DNA, the CDR3 is TGTGCCAGCACCTCGGGGGGACAAGGGTGGGCAGATACGCAGTATTTT. The J gene is TRBJ2-3, the V gene TRBV7-6; D is perhaps TRBD2 (7 bases). V was clipped by 7 bases and J by 4 bases, with 21 bases between them. Germline V CDR1 and CDR2: SGHVS, FNYEAQ. The CDR3 has 16 amino acids.

V and J are TRBV6-5 and TRBJ2-7; D remains unclear. The CDR3 is made up of 15 amino acids. Germline lookup yields CDR1 MNHEY and CDR2 SVGAGI. Deletions cut 4 bases from V and 0 bases from J, with 13 bases between. The CDR3 DNA is TGTGCCAGCAGTTCCGGTTCAGGTAACTCCTACGAGCAGTACTTC. This gives the protein CASSSGSGNSYEQYF.